Presented here are 25 T cell receptor beta chains from one specimen sequenced in a study of T cell responses to AZD1222 COVID-19 vaccine. Sequenced by immunoSEQ multiplex PCR; TCRdb stores in-frame clones only, minus some. The repertoire consists of 99,000 or so clones, with around nine tenths occurring once and the leading ten covering approximately 3%. The source was peripheral blood, collected on day 0 of AZD1222 vaccination. All receptors derive from an adult in good health.

The rearrangement uses TRBV1 and TRBJ1-1; the table names TRBD1, a call not compared with the DNA. TRBV1 has pseudogene status. This CDR3 is 15 amino acids long. The CDR3 DNA sequence: TGCACCAGCAGCCCTGACGGACAGGGAACCACTGAAGCTTTCTTT. Translation: CTSSPDGQGTTEAFF.

This clone is a singleton in its sample. J is TRBJ2-7 and V is TRBV9, with 9 positions matching TRBD1. This CDR3 spans 16 amino acids. V shed 3 bases and J 7 bases; nucleotides not matched to a gene: 14. From germline, CDR1 is SGDLS and CDR2 YYNGEE. The CDR3 is CASSADPGQGPREQYF. CDR3 nucleotides: TGTGCCAGCAGCGCAGATCCGGGACAGGGCCCGAGGGAGCAGTACTTC.

This chain links TRBV29-1 with TRBJ1-2; 7 positions match TRBD1. Trimming removed 5 bases from V and 2 bases from J; junction bases left unmatched: 8. Germline V gene lookup returns CDR1 SQVTM and CDR2 ANQGSEA. The CDR3 runs to 14 residues. CDR3 in DNA: TGCAGCGTTATTACCGGGACAGCCAACTATGGCTACACCTTC. Protein product: CSVITGTANYGYTF.

This sequence joins TRBV10-3 and TRBJ2-1; the D gene is possibly TRBD2 (5 bases). V lost 6 bases and J 6 bases, leaving 6 bases between the germline ends. The CDR3 loop spans 11 amino acids. Germline CDR1 and CDR2: ENHRY and SYGVKD. CDR3 nucleotide sequence: TGTGCCATCAGGGGGAGCAATGAGCAGTTCTTC. Translating gives CAIRGSNEQFF.

This rearrangement joins TRBV7-3 to TRBJ2-1; D is possibly TRBD1 or TRBD2 (6 bases each). Germline loops: CDR1 SGHTA, CDR2 FQGTGA. V was pared by 5 bases and J by 11 bases, with 13 bases between. The CDR3 has 12 residues. CDR3 nucleotides: TGTGCCAGCAGCGATGGGGGCGGGAAGCAGTTCTTC. As protein: CASSDGGGKQFF.

A few counts support this clone. The chain couples TRBV7-3 to TRBJ2-1, with D hard to call. With 1 base removed from V and 8 bases from J, the gap between germline ends came to 12 bases. CDR1 SGHTA and CDR2 FQGTGA come from the germline V gene. The CDR3 consists of 14 residues. The CDR3 protein is CASSLSDLRDEQFF. Written as DNA, the CDR3 is TGTGCCAGCAGCTTAAGCGACCTTCGCGATGAGCAGTTCTTC.

The gene calls are TRBV7-9 and TRBJ1-1, with a weak D call TRBD1 (5 bases). V gave up 7 bases and J gave up 1 base, with 16 bases separating them. There are 15 residues in the CDR3. CDR1 and CDR2 from the germline V gene are SEHNR and FQNEAQ (reference sequence). CDR3 sequence reads: CASKGEQDKNTEAFF. Written as DNA, the CDR3 is TGTGCCAGCAAAGGCGAACAGGACAAGAACACTGAAGCTTTCTTT.

The chain uses TRBV20-1 and TRBJ2-3; no clear D gene. CDR3 length equals 10 residues. The V end lost 5 bases, the J end lost 11 bases, and 11 bases lay between the germline ends. Germline lookup yields CDR1 DFQATT and CDR2 SNEGSKA (reference sequence). CDR3 region: CSAYLQVQYF. In DNA, the CDR3 is TGCAGTGCTTACCTTCAGGTGCAGTATTTT.

V gene TRBV29-1 combines with J gene TRBJ1-5; TRBD1 matches 8 bases. V gave up 4 bases and J gave up 7 bases; unmatched junction bases: 15. Per the germline V gene, CDR1 is SQVTM and CDR2 is ANQGSEA. The CDR3 consists of 16 residues. CDR3 sequence (DNA): TGCAGCGTTGTGTGGTGGCCAGGGGGCGAGCGGCAGCCCCAGCATTTT. It codes for CSVVWWPGGERQPQHF.

The chain combines TRBV4-2 with TRBJ1-2; a weak D match, TRBD1 (5 bases). Germline V gives CDR1 LGHNA, CDR2 YNFKEQ. This CDR3 region has 13 residues. V shed 5 bases and J shed 5 bases, with 12 bases lying between them. In DNA form, the CDR3 reads TGTGCCAGCAGCGTCCGGGACGGTTATGGCTACACCTTC. Protein: CASSVRDGYGYTF.

The chain recombines TRBV6-4 with TRBJ2-1; 9 nucleotides line up with TRBD1. Per the germline V gene, CDR1 is MRHNA and CDR2 is SNTAGT. V shed 9 bases, J shed 3 bases, and the junction held 6 bases outside the gene matches. CDR3 length equals 14 residues. This CDR3 reads CASKPGQGYNEQFF. Here the CDR3 DNA reads TGTGCCAGTAAACCGGGACAGGGCTACAATGAGCAGTTCTTC.

The V call is TRBV5-6, the J call TRBJ1-3; D is uncertain. The CDR3 spans 15 residues. Germline V CDR1 and CDR2: SGHDT, YYEEEE. Trimming removed 0 bases at V and 3 bases at J, with 10 bases between. The CDR3 spells CASSLDGRGGNTIYF. CDR3 DNA: TGTGCCAGCAGCTTGGATGGGAGAGGTGGAAACACCATATATTTT.

This chain links TRBV2 with TRBJ1-3, with 10 bases matching TRBD1. The CDR3 length is 14 residues. The ends lost 10 bases at V and 3 bases at J; junction bases unmatched: 6. The germline CDR1 and CDR2 sequences are SNHLY and FYNNEI. The CDR3 loop reads CANPTGGDGNTIYF. The CDR3 DNA is TGTGCCAACCCGACAGGGGGCGATGGAAACACCATATATTTT. The entire variable domain, with the rest obtained from reference TRBV2 and TRBJ1-3, is as follows: EPEVTQTPSHQVTQMGQEVILRCVPISNHLYFYWYRQILGQKVEFLVSFYNNEISEKSEIFDDQFSVERPDGSNFTLKIRSTKLEDSAMYFCANPTGGDGNTIYFGEGSWLTVV.

The chain recombines TRBV19 with TRBJ1-2; D ambiguous. V was trimmed by 3 bases and J by 12 bases, leaving 14 bases between them. CDR3 length: 12 residues. The germline CDR1 and CDR2 sequences are LNHDA and SQIVND (reference sequence). Here the CDR3 reads CASSINRAAHTF. CDR3 DNA: TGTGCCAGTAGTATTAATCGAGCGGCCCACACCTTC. Variable domain in full (rest from reference TRBV19 and TRBJ1-2): DGGITQSPKYLFRKEGQNVTLSCEQNLNHDAMYWYRQDPGQGLRLIYYSQIVNDFQKGDIAEGYSVSREKKESFPLTVTSAQKNPTAFYLCASSINRAAHTFGSGTRLTVV.

The rearrangement joins TRBV30 to TRBJ1-2; a possible D gene is TRBD1 (5 bases). Per the germline V gene, CDR1 is GTSNPN and CDR2 is SVGIG (reference sequence). The V end lost 5 bases, the J end lost 2 bases, and 9 bases lay between the germline ends. This CDR3 is 12 amino acids long. The CDR3, as DNA: TGTGCCTGGGGGGGAGGGAACTATGGCTACACCTTC. This gives the protein CAWGGGNYGYTF.

The V gene is TRBV21-1, the J gene TRBJ1-5; the table calls TRBD1, which could not be checked here. TRBV21-1 is a pseudogene. This CDR3 comprises 15 residues. The CDR3 loop is CASGEQGVSNQPQHF. The CDR3 DNA is TGTGCCAGCGGGGAACAGGGGGTTAGCAATCAGCCCCAGCATTTT.

The chain links TRBV7-2 to TRBJ1-2; the match to TRBD1 covers 9 bases. The CDR3 is made up of 13 amino acids. J lost 8 bases, V lost 6 bases, and 7 bases had no gene match. Germline V gene data show CDR1 as SGHTA and CDR2 as FQGNSA. Here the CDR3 reads CASSQGQGFGYTF. The CDR3 DNA reads as TGTGCCAGCAGTCAAGGACAGGGGTTCGGCTACACCTTC.

The V call is TRBV7-2, the J call TRBJ1-2; no reliable D call. V was cut by 6 bases and J by 0 bases, with 5 bases left in between. The CDR3 loop spans 12 amino acids. Germline CDR1 reads SGHTA; CDR2 reads FQGNSA. This CDR3 is CASRDPNYGYTF. CDR3 DNA sequence: TGTGCCAGCAGAGATCCTAACTATGGCTACACCTTC.

The V and J genes are TRBV6-5 and TRBJ2-3, with 8 bases aligning to TRBD1. The germline gives CDR1 MNHEY, CDR2 SVGAGI. After removal of 10 bases from V and 3 bases from J, the junction contained 6 bases not matched to a gene. The CDR3 spans 13 residues. The CDR3 DNA reads as TGTGCCATCAGAACAGGGGGGACAGATACGCAGTATTTT. Protein: CAIRTGGTDTQYF.

The rearrangement joins TRBV4-3 to TRBJ1-1, with 8 bases that match TRBD1. The germline CDR1 and CDR2 sequences are LGHNA and YSLEER. The CDR3 has 15 residues. Trimming removed 3 bases from V and 0 bases from J; junction bases left unmatched: 3. The CDR3 bases are TGCGCCAGCAGCCAGGAGACAGGGGTGAACACTGAAGCTTTCTTT. Protein: CASSQETGVNTEAFF.

This clone was seen only a few times. J is TRBJ2-5 and V is TRBV12-2; the table's D call of TRBD2 was not tested on the DNA. TRBV12-2 is noted as a pseudogene. The CDR3 is 15 residues long. CDR3 coding DNA: TGTGCAAGTCGCCCCTCGTCGACTAGCAAAGAGACCCAGTACTTC. This sequence encodes CASRPSSTSKETQYF.

This chain links TRBV29-1 with TRBJ2-3; 12 bases fit TRBD2. The trim removed 7 bases at V and 8 bases at J, leaving 10 bases unmatched. The CDR3 loop spans 14 amino acids. Germline values: CDR1 SQVTM, CDR2 ANQGSEA. CDR3 nucleotides: TGCAGCGCCCATACTAGCGGGGGGCCATTTACGCAGTATTTT. Residues: CSAHTSGGPFTQYF.

J is TRBJ2-3 and V is TRBV20-1; 12 bases line up with TRBD2. CDR1 is DFQATT and CDR2 is SNEGSKA in the germline V gene (reference sequence). The CDR3 extends over 15 amino acids. The V segment lost 3 bases and the J segment 4 bases; nucleotides outside the gene matches: 5. The CDR3 reads CSASDTSGRSDTQYF. The DNA of the CDR3 is TGCAGTGCTAGTGATACTAGCGGGAGGTCAGATACGCAGTATTTT.

The J gene is TRBJ1-1, the V gene TRBV2; TRBD1 might be the D (6 bases). CDR1 is SNHLY and CDR2 is FYNNEI in the germline V gene. V lost 4 bases and J lost 2, with 11 bases in between. This CDR3 has 14 amino acids. CDR3 DNA: TGTGCCAGCAGTGTACAGGGACCCAACACTGAAGCTTTCTTT. It translates to CASSVQGPNTEAFF.

The chain has TRBV18 and TRBJ2-1; D gene uncertain. The CDR3 extends over 12 amino acids. The V gene's germline CDR1 is KGHSH and CDR2 LQKENI. With 3 bases removed from V and 8 bases from J, the gap between germline ends came to 8 bases. CDR3 sequence (DNA): TGTGCCAGCTCACCCCTATCTGATGAGCAGTTCTTC. It encodes CASSPLSDEQFF.